This T cell receptor beta chain was documented in a study of technical replicates of blood from several donors. Trimming pared 4 bases from V and 4 bases from J, leaving 13 bases between. The CDR3 runs to 14 residues. Germline V gene sequence: CDR1 SNHLY, CDR2 FYNNEI. Clones were sequenced by immunoSEQ multiplex PCR, and TCRdb holds only the in-frame ones, with some missing. The sample yields roughly 50,000 clones, 80% to 95% seen once. This chain joins TRBV2 and TRBJ2-5; TRBD1 might be the D (5 bases). Source material: PBMCs. The TCR was taken from a human donor in good health. Some clones in this sample may be carry-over from other donors' samples. The CDR3 region is CASSAETVSETQYF. In DNA, the CDR3 is TGTGCCAGCAGTGCAGAGACAGTTTCAGAGACCCAGTACTTC.